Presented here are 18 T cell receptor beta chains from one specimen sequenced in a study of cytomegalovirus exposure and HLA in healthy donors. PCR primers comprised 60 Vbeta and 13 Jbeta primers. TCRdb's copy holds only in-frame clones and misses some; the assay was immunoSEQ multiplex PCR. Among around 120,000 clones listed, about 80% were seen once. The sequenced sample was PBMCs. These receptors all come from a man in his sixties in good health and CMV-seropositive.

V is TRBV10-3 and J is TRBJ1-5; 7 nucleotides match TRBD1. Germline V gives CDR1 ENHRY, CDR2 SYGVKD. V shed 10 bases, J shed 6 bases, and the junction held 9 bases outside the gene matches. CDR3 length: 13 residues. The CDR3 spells CATTDSGGQPQHF. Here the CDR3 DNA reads TGTGCCACTACTGACTCAGGGGGTCAGCCCCAGCATTTT.

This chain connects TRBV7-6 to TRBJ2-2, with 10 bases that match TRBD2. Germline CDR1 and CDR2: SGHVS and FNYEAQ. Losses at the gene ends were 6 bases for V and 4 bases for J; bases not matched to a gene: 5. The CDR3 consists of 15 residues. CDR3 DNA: TGTGCCAGCAGACTGCTAGCGGGAGCCACCGGGGAGCTGTTTTTT. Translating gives CASRLLAGATGELFF. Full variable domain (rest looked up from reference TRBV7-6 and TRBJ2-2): GAGVSQSPRYKVTKRGQDVALRCDPISGHVSLYWYRQALGQGPEFLTYFNYEAQQDKSGLPNDRFSAERPEGSISTLTIQRTEQRDSAMYRCASRLLAGATGELFFGEGSRLTVL.

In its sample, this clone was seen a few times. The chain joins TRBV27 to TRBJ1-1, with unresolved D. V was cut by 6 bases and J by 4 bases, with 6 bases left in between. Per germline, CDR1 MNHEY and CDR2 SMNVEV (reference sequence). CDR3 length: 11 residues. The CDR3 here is CASSFSTEAFF. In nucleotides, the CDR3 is TGTGCCAGCAGCTTCAGCACTGAAGCTTTCTTT.

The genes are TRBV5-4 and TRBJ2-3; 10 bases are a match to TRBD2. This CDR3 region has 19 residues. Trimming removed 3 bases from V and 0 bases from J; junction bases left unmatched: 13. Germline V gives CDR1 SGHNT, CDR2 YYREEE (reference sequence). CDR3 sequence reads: CASSWARERGGPSTDTQYF. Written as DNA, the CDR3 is TGTGCCAGCAGCTGGGCACGGGAGCGGGGGGGTCCTAGCACAGATACGCAGTATTTT.

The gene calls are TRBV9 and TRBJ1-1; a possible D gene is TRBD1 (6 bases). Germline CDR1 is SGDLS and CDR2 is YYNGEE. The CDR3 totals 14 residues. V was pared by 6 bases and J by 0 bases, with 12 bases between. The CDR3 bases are TGTGCCAGCACCCTTACAGGGATGAACACTGAAGCTTTCTTT. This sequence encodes CASTLTGMNTEAFF.

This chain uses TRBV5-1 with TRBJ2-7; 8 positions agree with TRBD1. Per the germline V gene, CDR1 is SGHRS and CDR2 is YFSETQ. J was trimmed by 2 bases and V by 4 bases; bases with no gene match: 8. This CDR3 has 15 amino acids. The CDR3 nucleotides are TGCGCCAGCAGCCGGGGGACAGGTGAAACCTACGAGCAGTACTTC. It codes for CASSRGTGETYEQYF.

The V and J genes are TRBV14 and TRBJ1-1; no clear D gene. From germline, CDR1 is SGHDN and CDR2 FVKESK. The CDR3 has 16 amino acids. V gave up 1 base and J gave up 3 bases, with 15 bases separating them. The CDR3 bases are TGTGCCAGCAGCCAAGGCCGGCTCCCCGGGGACACTGAAGCTTTCTTT. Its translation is CASSQGRLPGDTEAFF.

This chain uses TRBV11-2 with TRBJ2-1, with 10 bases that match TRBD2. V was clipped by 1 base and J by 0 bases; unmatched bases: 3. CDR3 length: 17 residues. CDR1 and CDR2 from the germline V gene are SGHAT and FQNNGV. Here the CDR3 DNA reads TGTGCCAGCAGCTTAGTGCCTAGCGGGAGCTCCTACAATGAGCAGTTCTTC. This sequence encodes CASSLVPSGSSYNEQFF.

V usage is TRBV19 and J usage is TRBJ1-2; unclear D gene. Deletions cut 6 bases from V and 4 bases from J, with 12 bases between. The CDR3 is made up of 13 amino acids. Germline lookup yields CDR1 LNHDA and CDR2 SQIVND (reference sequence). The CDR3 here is CASSPDLGYGYTF. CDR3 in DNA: TGTGCCAGTAGCCCAGACCTAGGCTATGGCTACACCTTC.

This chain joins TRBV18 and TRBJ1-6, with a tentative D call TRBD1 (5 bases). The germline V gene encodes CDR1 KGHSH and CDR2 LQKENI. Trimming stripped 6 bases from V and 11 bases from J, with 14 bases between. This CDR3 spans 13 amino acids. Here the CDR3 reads CASSTGGNPPLHF. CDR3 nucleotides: TGTGCCAGCTCCACGGGGGGGAATCCACCCCTCCACTTT.

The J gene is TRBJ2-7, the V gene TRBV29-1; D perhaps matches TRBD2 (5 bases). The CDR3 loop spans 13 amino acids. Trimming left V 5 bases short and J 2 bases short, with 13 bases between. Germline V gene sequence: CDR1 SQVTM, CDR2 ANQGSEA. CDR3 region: CSVCGLHTYEQYF. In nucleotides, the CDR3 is TGCAGCGTTTGCGGGCTCCATACCTACGAGCAGTACTTC.

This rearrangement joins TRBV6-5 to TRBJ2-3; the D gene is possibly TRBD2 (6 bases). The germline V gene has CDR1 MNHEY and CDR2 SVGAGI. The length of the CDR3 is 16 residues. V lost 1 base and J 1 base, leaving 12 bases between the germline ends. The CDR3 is CASSYFRESGTDTQYF. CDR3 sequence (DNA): TGTGCCAGCAGTTACTTTCGGGAGTCAGGCACAGATACGCAGTATTTT.

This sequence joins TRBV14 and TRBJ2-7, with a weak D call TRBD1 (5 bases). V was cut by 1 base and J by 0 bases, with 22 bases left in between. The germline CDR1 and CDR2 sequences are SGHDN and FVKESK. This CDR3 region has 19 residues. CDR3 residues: CASSQGGLVWGRGSYEQYF. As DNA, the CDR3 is TGTGCCAGCAGCCAAGGGGGTCTGGTTTGGGGCCGAGGCTCCTACGAGCAGTACTTC.

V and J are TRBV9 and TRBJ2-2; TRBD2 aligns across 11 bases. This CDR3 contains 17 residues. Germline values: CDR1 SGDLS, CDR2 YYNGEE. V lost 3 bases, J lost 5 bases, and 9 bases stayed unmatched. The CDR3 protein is CASSASLAGGWTGELFF. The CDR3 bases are TGTGCCAGCAGCGCCAGTCTAGCGGGGGGATGGACCGGGGAGCTGTTTTTT.

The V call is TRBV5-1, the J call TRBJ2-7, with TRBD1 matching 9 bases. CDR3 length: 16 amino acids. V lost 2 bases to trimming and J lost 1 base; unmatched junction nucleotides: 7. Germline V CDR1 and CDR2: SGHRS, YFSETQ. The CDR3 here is CASSFKWDRVSYEQYF. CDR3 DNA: TGCGCCAGCAGCTTTAAATGGGACAGGGTGTCCTACGAGCAGTACTTC.

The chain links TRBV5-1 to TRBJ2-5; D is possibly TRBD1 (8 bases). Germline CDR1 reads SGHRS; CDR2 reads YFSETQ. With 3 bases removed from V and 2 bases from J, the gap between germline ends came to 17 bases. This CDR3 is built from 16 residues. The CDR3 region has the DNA TGCGCCAGCAGCTCGGAAGCACAGGGGGGGCAAGAGACCCAGTACTTC. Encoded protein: CASSSEAQGGQETQYF.

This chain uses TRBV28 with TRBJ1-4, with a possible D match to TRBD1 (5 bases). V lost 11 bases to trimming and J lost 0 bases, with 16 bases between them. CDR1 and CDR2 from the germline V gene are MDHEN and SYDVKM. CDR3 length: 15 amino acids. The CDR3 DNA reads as TGTGCCGGCCAGCGGGGGGGGGCAACTAATGAAAAACTGTTTTTT. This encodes CAGQRGGATNEKLFF.

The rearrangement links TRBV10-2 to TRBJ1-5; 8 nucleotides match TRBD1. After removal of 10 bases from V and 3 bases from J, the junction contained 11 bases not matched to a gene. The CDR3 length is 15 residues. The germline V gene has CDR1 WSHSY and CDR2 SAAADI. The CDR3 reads CATSWTGTNNQPQHF. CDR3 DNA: TGCGCCACCTCCTGGACAGGGACCAACAATCAGCCCCAGCATTTT.